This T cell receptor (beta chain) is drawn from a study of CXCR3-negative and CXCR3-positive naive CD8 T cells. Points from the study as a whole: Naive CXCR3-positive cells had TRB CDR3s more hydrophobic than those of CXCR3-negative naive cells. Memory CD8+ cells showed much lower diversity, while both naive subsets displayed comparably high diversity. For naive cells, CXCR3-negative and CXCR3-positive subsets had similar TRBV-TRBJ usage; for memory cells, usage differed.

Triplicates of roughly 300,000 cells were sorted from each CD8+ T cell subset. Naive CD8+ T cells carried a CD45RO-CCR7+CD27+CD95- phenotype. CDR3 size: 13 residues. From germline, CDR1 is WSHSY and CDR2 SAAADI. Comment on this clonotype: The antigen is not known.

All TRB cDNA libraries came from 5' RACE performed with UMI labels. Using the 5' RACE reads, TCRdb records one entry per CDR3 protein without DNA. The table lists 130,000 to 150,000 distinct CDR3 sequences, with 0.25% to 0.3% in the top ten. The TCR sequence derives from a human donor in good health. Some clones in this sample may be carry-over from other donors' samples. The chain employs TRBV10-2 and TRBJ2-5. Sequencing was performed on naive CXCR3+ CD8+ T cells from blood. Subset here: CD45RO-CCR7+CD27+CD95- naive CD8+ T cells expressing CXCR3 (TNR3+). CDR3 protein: CASSDSFQETQYF.